This TCR beta chain emerged from a study of T cells in women clearing cervical HPV infection. For the study at large: Cases' blood sampling followed lesion detection by median roughly 150 days (90 to 200). Overall study results and limits: Repertoire richness, not evenness, was significantly elevated in CIN3+ cases versus controls.

As for this clone: Its antigen is not identified. The read ends 3 residues shy of where the CDR3 ends; the end is completed using the germline J gene.

Cervical HPV DNA detected by MY09/MY11 PCR, typed by dot-blot. Average input was approximately 1.3 ug genomic DNA for immunoSEQ TCR beta CDR3 amplification. The method was immunoSEQ multiplex PCR; TCRdb's version includes in-frame clones alone and lacks a portion of them. In total, the table holds some 30,000 clones. CDR3 length equals 12 residues. Germline V lookup: CDR1 MNHEY, CDR2 SVGEGT. The clonotype was recovered from a woman between 18 and 70 years old with a cervical HPV16 infection that either progressed to CIN3+ or cleared (not recorded which). The rearrangement links TRBV6-2 or TRBV6-3 to TRBJ1-1, with 10 bases matching TRBD1. Sample: blood buffy coat. The DNA read from the CDR3 is TGTGCCAGCAGTTGGGACAGGGGACTA. The encoded protein is CASSWDRGL. The whole CDR3 is CASSWDRGLAFF.